Presented here are 24 T cell receptor beta chains from one specimen sequenced in a study of blood T cell repertoires in COVID-19. Sequenced by immunoSEQ multiplex PCR; TCRdb stores in-frame clones only, minus some. This table has roughly 220,000 clones, around three quarters appearing once. The source material was peripheral blood. The source of these receptors is a woman aged 65 to 85 with acute or convalescent COVID-19.

V usage is TRBV7-2 and J usage is TRBJ2-5; TRBD2 agrees at 9 bases. The CDR3 has 16 amino acids. V lost 5 bases to trimming and J lost 7 bases; unmatched junction nucleotides: 14. Germline assignment: CDR1 SGHTA and CDR2 FQGNSA. The CDR3 sequence: CASSGAGSGRTGTQYF. As DNA, the CDR3 is TGTGCCAGCAGCGGGGCGGGCAGCGGGAGGACAGGGACCCAGTACTTC.

This chain joins TRBV27 and TRBJ2-5; 7 nucleotides agree with TRBD1. J was trimmed by 1 base and V by 5 bases; bases with no gene match: 4. The CDR3 contains 14 residues. The germline CDR1 and CDR2 sequences are MNHEY and SMNVEV (reference sequence). CDR3 bases: TGTGCCAGCAGTCCGGGACAGATCCAAGAGACCCAGTACTTC. It specifies CASSPGQIQETQYF.

V usage is TRBV2 and J usage is TRBJ2-1, with a tentative D call TRBD2 (6 bases). There are 16 residues in the CDR3. Trimming took 6 bases from V and 4 from J, leaving 19 bases between them. Germline CDR1 is SNHLY and CDR2 is FYNNEI. The CDR3 sequence is CASSPYGAGIYNEQFF. Written as DNA, the CDR3 is TGTGCCAGCAGCCCCTACGGAGCGGGCATTTACAATGAGCAGTTCTTC.

The CDR3 protein is CASSYQGLAGGYNEQFF. The CDR3 DNA sequence: TGCGCCAGCAGCTATCAGGGACTAGCGGGAGGGTACAATGAGCAGTTCTTC. The rearrangement uses TRBV4-1 and TRBJ2-1, with 16 bases aligning to TRBD2. Germline values: CDR1 MGHRA, CDR2 YSYEKL. Losses at the gene ends were 5 bases for V and 4 bases for J; bases not matched to a gene: 5. There are 17 residues in the CDR3.

This clone was observed a handful of times. The chain is built from TRBV7-8 and TRBJ1-3; D might be TRBD1 (6 bases). V gave up 1 base and J gave up 3 bases, with 13 bases separating them. Germline V gene lookup returns CDR1 SGHVS and CDR2 FQNEAQ. The CDR3 extends over 16 amino acids. The CDR3 DNA sequence: TGTGCCAGCAGCTTAGGACCACAGGGATTTGGAAACACCATATATTTT. Its protein product is CASSLGPQGFGNTIYF.

This clone was counted between two and nine times. V usage is TRBV3-1 (or the pseudogene TRBV3-2) and J usage is TRBJ1-5, with 10 bases lining up with TRBD1. The CDR3 sequence is 16 residues long. J lost 6 bases, V lost 3 bases, and 8 bases had no gene match. Germline CDR1 and CDR2: LGHDT and YNNKEL (reference sequence). The CDR3 region has the DNA TGTGCCAGCAGCCAGGACTTGGACAGGGGGGGTCAGCCCCAGCATTTT. This codes for CASSQDLDRGGQPQHF.

The chain links TRBV7-8 to TRBJ2-7; 10 bases fit TRBD1. CDR1 SGHVS and CDR2 FQNEAQ come from the germline V gene. The ends lost 5 bases at V and 3 bases at J; junction bases unmatched: 7. This CDR3 has 15 residues. The CDR3: CASSILTGGIYEQYF. The CDR3 DNA reads as TGTGCCAGCAGCATTCTGACAGGGGGCATCTACGAGCAGTACTTC.

The CDR3 DNA reads TGCAGCGCTAGAGTCATGATGGAGACCCAGTACTTC. Its translation is CSARVMMETQYF. The chain combines TRBV29-1 with TRBJ2-5; D is ambiguous. Germline V gene sequence: CDR1 SQVTM, CDR2 ANQGSEA. V lost 7 bases, J lost 5 bases, and 14 bases lay in between. The CDR3 is made up of 12 amino acids.

V gene TRBV3-1 (or the pseudogene TRBV3-2) combines with J gene TRBJ1-5, with D tentatively TRBD1 (5 bases). CDR1 and CDR2 from the germline V gene are LGHDT and YNNKEL (reference sequence). Trimming took off 4 bases at V and 5 bases at J, with 9 bases between the two ends. There are 13 residues in the CDR3. CDR3 residues: CASSLGTYQPQHF. CDR3 nucleotides: TGTGCCAGCAGCCTCGGGACTTATCAGCCCCAGCATTTT.

This clone was seen many times. The chain uses TRBV14 and TRBJ1-2; D call uncertain. Germline-derived CDR1 and CDR2 are SGHDN and FVKESK. The CDR3 runs to 14 residues. Trimming removed 0 bases at V and 8 bases at J, with 13 bases between. CDR3 DNA sequence: TGTGCCAGCAGCCAAGAGTCCGGGTTTAGGGGCTACACCTTC. Its translation is CASSQESGFRGYTF.

V is TRBV5-1 and J is TRBJ2-4; a possible D gene is TRBD1 (6 bases). CDR1 is SGHRS and CDR2 is YFSETQ in the germline V gene. V was trimmed by 4 bases and J by 8 bases, leaving 16 bases between them. The CDR3 is 14 amino acids. The CDR3 protein is CASSRSRDKDIQYF. In DNA, the CDR3 is TGCGCCAGCAGCCGGTCCCGGGACAAGGACATTCAGTACTTC.

The chain joins TRBV3-1 (or the pseudogene TRBV3-2) to TRBJ2-5, with TRBD2 matching 13 bases. This CDR3 spans 17 amino acids. Trimming removed 2 bases from V and 3 bases from J; junction bases left unmatched: 6. The germline CDR1 and CDR2 sequences are LGHDT and YNNKEL (reference sequence). CDR3 DNA: TGTGCCAGCAGCCAAACCTACGGACTAGCGGGAGAAGAGACCCAGTACTTC. Amino acid sequence: CASSQTYGLAGEETQYF.

J is TRBJ1-2 and V is TRBV7-9, with D possibly being TRBD1 (5 bases). The CDR3 has 13 amino acids. CDR1 SEHNR and CDR2 FQNEAQ come from the germline V gene (reference sequence). Between the trimmed V and J ends, which lost 3 bases and 6 bases, there was a span of 11 bases. CDR3 nucleotide sequence: TGTGCCAGCAGCTTGCGACAGACGGATGGCTACACCTTC. It encodes CASSLRQTDGYTF.

The chain uses TRBV7-3 and TRBJ1-6; D gene unclear. Germline V CDR1 and CDR2: SGHTA, FQGTGA. V lost 3 bases to trimming and J lost 9 bases, with 12 bases between them. The CDR3 loop spans 14 amino acids. The CDR3 DNA follows: TGTGCCAGCAGCTTGGGTGACTTGGGTTCACCCCTCCACTTT. This codes for CASSLGDLGSPLHF.

V usage is TRBV7-3 and J usage is TRBJ2-2, with TRBD1 as a possible D gene (6 bases). Germline V gene lookup returns CDR1 SGHTA and CDR2 FQGTGA. CDR3 length equals 18 residues. Trimming took off 1 base at V and 1 base at J, with 16 bases between the two ends. The CDR3 loop is CASSLIARAGVNTGELFF. The CDR3 bases are TGTGCCAGCAGCTTAATTGCGAGGGCAGGGGTGAACACCGGGGAGCTGTTTTTT. Full variable domain (rest looked up from reference TRBV7-3 and TRBJ2-2): GAGVSQTPSNKVTEKGKYVELRCDPISGHTALYWYRQSLGQGPEFLIYFQGTGAADDSGLPNDRFFAVRPEGSVSTLKIQRTERGDSAVYLCASSLIARAGVNTGELFFGEGSRLTVL.

The rearrangement joins TRBV28 to TRBJ1-2; D gene uncertain. Germline CDR1 MDHEN, CDR2 SYDVKM. This CDR3 is 15 amino acids long. V was clipped by 3 bases and J by 8 bases, with 19 bases between them. CDR3 region: CASSFRAHLGGGYTF. DNA for the CDR3: TGTGCCAGCAGTTTTAGGGCACACCTCGGCGGGGGCTACACCTTC.

J is TRBJ2-3 and V is TRBV28; TRBD2 matches 9 bases. J gave up 9 bases and V 2 bases, and 9 bases lay outside the gene matches. The germline V gene encodes CDR1 MDHEN and CDR2 SYDVKM. This CDR3 comprises 15 residues. CDR3 sequence reads: CASSLILAGGPTQYF. The CDR3 DNA reads as TGTGCCAGCAGTTTAATTCTGGCGGGAGGGCCGACGCAGTATTTT.

The genes are TRBV9 and TRBJ2-1; the D gene is possibly TRBD2 (6 bases). Germline V gene lookup returns CDR1 SGDLS and CDR2 YYNGEE. The CDR3 covers 17 residues. The germline V and J ends were trimmed by 0 bases and 0 bases, with 13 bases remaining between them. Here the CDR3 reads CASSVGSGANSYNEQFF. CDR3 sequence (DNA): TGTGCCAGCAGCGTAGGTAGCGGAGCCAACTCCTACAATGAGCAGTTCTTC.

V is TRBV2 and J is TRBJ1-2; tentative D call: TRBD1 (5 bases). The V end was cut by 4 bases, the J end by 2 bases, with 11 bases between. This CDR3 has 14 residues. Germline V gives CDR1 SNHLY, CDR2 FYNNEI. CDR3 region: CASSVQGTNYGYTF. In DNA, the CDR3 is TGTGCCAGCAGTGTCCAGGGAACCAACTATGGCTACACCTTC.

The genes are TRBV3-1 (or the pseudogene TRBV3-2) and TRBJ2-1; TRBD2 aligns across 10 bases. J was trimmed by 8 bases and V by 2 bases; bases with no gene match: 3. The CDR3 extends over 14 amino acids. Germline V gene lookup returns CDR1 LGHDT and CDR2 YNNKEL (reference sequence). CDR3 nucleotide sequence: TGTGCCAGCAGCCAACGCGGACTAGCGGATGAGCAGTTCTTC. This encodes CASSQRGLADEQFF.

This clone turned up a few times. The chain carries TRBV11-2 and TRBJ2-1, with TRBD2 matching 12 bases. In germline, CDR1 is SGHAT, CDR2 FQNNGV. V shed 1 base and J 9 bases; nucleotides not matched to a gene: 4. The CDR3 has 15 residues. CDR3 region: CASSLGASGRGEQFF. CDR3 coding DNA: TGTGCCAGCAGCTTAGGGGCTAGCGGGAGGGGTGAGCAGTTCTTC.

The V and J genes are TRBV10-3 and TRBJ1-1; 9 bases match TRBD1. Germline CDR1 and CDR2: ENHRY and SYGVKD. The length of the CDR3 is 13 residues. Germline trimming cut 4 bases from V and 3 bases from J; bases unmatched to any gene: 0. CDR3 loop: CAISGQGDTEAFF. CDR3 in DNA: TGTGCCATCAGTGGACAGGGGGACACTGAAGCTTTCTTT.

J is TRBJ2-5 and V is TRBV4-1; TRBD1 agrees at 7 bases. Germline-derived CDR1 and CDR2 are MGHRA and YSYEKL. The trim removed 4 bases at V and 3 bases at J, leaving 5 bases unmatched. The CDR3 consists of 14 residues. DNA of the CDR3: TGCGCCAGCAGCCTCCCCGGGACAGAAGAGACCCAGTACTTC. Its translation: CASSLPGTEETQYF.

The chain links TRBV28 to TRBJ2-1, with 8 bases matching TRBD1. After removal of 5 bases from V and 8 bases from J, the junction contained 2 bases not matched to a gene. CDR1 is MDHEN and CDR2 is SYDVKM in the germline V gene. This CDR3 contains 12 residues. This chain's CDR3 is CASSHRGYEQFF. The CDR3, as DNA: TGTGCCAGCAGTCACAGGGGGTATGAGCAGTTCTTC.